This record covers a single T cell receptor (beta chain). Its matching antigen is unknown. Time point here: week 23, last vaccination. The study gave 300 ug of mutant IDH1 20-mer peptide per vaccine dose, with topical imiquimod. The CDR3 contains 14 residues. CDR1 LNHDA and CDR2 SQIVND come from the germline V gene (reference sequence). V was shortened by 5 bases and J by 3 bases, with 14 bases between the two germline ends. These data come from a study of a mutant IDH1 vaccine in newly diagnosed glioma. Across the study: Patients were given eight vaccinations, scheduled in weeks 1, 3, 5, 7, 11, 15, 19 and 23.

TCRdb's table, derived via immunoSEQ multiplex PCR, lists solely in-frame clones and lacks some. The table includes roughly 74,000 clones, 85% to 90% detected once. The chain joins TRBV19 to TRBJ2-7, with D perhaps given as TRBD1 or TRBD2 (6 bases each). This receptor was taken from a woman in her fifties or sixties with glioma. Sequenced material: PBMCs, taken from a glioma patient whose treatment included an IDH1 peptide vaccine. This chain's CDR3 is CASSVGGGIYEQYF. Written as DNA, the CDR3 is TGTGCCAGTAGTGTGGGGGGCGGGATCTACGAGCAGTACTTC.